These T cell receptor beta chains were read from a single sample in a study of siplizumab effects on memory and regulatory T cells. TCRdb's table, derived via immunoSEQ multiplex PCR, lists solely in-frame clones and lacks some. The sample gives 60,000 to 80,000 clones, over 65% of which show up once; around 3.8% is in the top ten. Source material: memory CD4+ T cells sorted from blood. These TCRs come from a human donor in good health. Each CDR3 is given with its conserved first and last residue. The D gene is left open where the match is weak. Clone size appears in some rows only: once, few, many, or a class for an expanded clone.

J: TRBJ1-2; V: TRBV28; size: -; D: TRBD1; DNA: TGTGCCAGCAGTTTACACAACCGGGGACAGGGGAATGGCTACACCTTC; CDR3: CASSLHNRGQGNGYTF
J: TRBJ1-1; V: TRBV19; size: -; D: -; DNA: TGTGCCAGTGGCACAGGGTATAGGGCTGAAGCTTTCTTT; CDR3: CASGTGYRAEAFF
J: TRBJ2-3; V: TRBV10-3; size: -; D: -; DNA: TGTGCCGCGACTAACGTGCCCACAGATACGCAGTATTTT; CDR3: CAATNVPTDTQYF
J: TRBJ2-3; V: TRBV11-1; size: -; D: -; DNA: TGTGCCAGCAGCTCCGGCAGGGGTCCTCAAATTAGCACAGATACGCAGTATTTT; CDR3: CASSSGRGPQISTDTQYF
J: TRBJ1-2; V: TRBV20-1; size: -; D: -; DNA: TGCAGTGCTAGAGTGGACGGCTACACCTTC; CDR3: CSARVDGYTF
J: TRBJ2-1; V: TRBV12-5; size: -; D: TRBD2; DNA: TGTGCTAGTGGTTTGGTAACGGGAAGGGGGACTAGCGGGAGCAAAATTTCCTACAATGAGCAGTTCTTC; CDR3: CASGLVTGRGTSGSKISYNEQFF
J: TRBJ1-3; V: TRBV19; size: -; D: -; DNA: TGTGCCAGTAGTATAGAGGACAGCTCTGGAAACACCATATATTTT; CDR3: CASSIEDSSGNTIYF
J: TRBJ2-5; V: TRBV5-1; size: -; D: -; DNA: TGCGCCAGCACCCGGGGAGCTCGAGAGACCCAGTACTTC; CDR3: CASTRGARETQYF
J: TRBJ2-7; V: TRBV12-5; size: once; D: -; DNA: TGTGCTAGTGGTTGGATGCACGAGCAGTACTTC; CDR3: CASGWMHEQYF
J: TRBJ2-1; V: TRBV18; size: -; D: TRBD1; DNA: TGTGCCAGCTCACCAAATGGGGGGACAGGGAATAATGAGCAGTTCTTC; CDR3: CASSPNGGTGNNEQFF
J: TRBJ2-7; V: TRBV7-2; size: -; D: -; DNA: TGTGCCAGCAGCCCTAATATCTACGAGCAGTACTTC; CDR3: CASSPNIYEQYF
J: TRBJ2-7; V: TRBV6-1; size: -; D: TRBD2; DNA: TGTGCCAGCAGTGAATTTGGGAGGGGTTCCTACGAGCAGTACTTC; CDR3: CASSEFGRGSYEQYF
J: TRBJ2-2; V: TRBV25-1; size: -; D: TRBD2; DNA: TGTGCCAGCAGTGGGACTAGCGGGAGGGCCCCCGGGGAGCTGTTTTTT; CDR3: CASSGTSGRAPGELFF
J: TRBJ1-2; V: TRBV7-9; size: -; D: -; DNA: TGTGCCAGCAGCTTAGCGATTACCCATTTGGAGGGCTACACCTTC; CDR3: CASSLAITHLEGYTF
J: TRBJ1-1; V: TRBV5-1; size: -; D: -; DNA: TGCGCCAGCAGCTTGAACGGCATGAACACTGAAGCTTTCTTT; CDR3: CASSLNGMNTEAFF
J: TRBJ2-1; V: TRBV18; size: -; D: -; DNA: TGTGCCAGCTCACCTTTCGAGGGGGGCGACGGAAATGAGCAGTTCTTC; CDR3: CASSPFEGGDGNEQFF
J: TRBJ2-7; V: TRBV5-6; size: -; D: TRBD1; DNA: TGTGCCAGCAGCCGGGACAGGGTTCTCTCGCAGTACTTC; CDR3: CASSRDRVLSQYF
J: TRBJ2-1; V: TRBV19; size: once; D: TRBD2; DNA: TGTGCCAGTAGTATAGGCAGCGGGAGTTCTAATGAGCAGTTCTTC; CDR3: CASSIGSGSSNEQFF
J: TRBJ1-1; V: TRBV7-9; size: few; D: TRBD1; DNA: TGTGCCAGCAGCTTAAGGGGTAAAGGGGGCAGGAACACTGAAGCTTTCTTT; CDR3: CASSLRGKGGRNTEAFF
J: TRBJ2-1; V: TRBV11-3; size: -; D: TRBD2; DNA: TGTGCCAGCAGCGAGCGGGAGGACTACAATGAGCAGTTCTTC; CDR3: CASSEREDYNEQFF
J: TRBJ2-7; V: TRBV6-5; size: -; D: -; DNA: TGTGCCAGCAGTGGGGGACCTAACAGGGACGAGCAGTACTTC; CDR3: CASSGGPNRDEQYF
J: TRBJ2-3; V: TRBV9; size: -; D: -; DNA: TGTGCCAGCAGCCGAACTCTTGGGGCCACAGATACGCAGTATTTT; CDR3: CASSRTLGATDTQYF
J: TRBJ1-1; V: TRBV4-1; size: -; D: -; DNA: TGCGCCAGCAGCCCCTTTGGGGGAAACCCCTTGAACACTGAAGCTTTCTTT; CDR3: CASSPFGGNPLNTEAFF
J: TRBJ2-5; V: TRBV5-4; size: -; D: -; DNA: TGTGCCAGCAGCGGGGGCCCATCCGCAGAAGAGACCCAGTACTTC; CDR3: CASSGGPSAEETQYF
J: TRBJ2-1; V: TRBV5-4; size: -; D: TRBD2; DNA: TGTGCCAGCAGCCCAACTAGCGGGAGTACCTACAATGAGCAGTTCTTC; CDR3: CASSPTSGSTYNEQFF
J: TRBJ2-7; V: TRBV7-8; size: -; D: -; DNA: TGTGCCAGCAGCCTGACATTCAACTCTCCCTACGAGCAGTACTTC; CDR3: CASSLTFNSPYEQYF
J: TRBJ2-3; V: TRBV7-7; size: -; D: -; DNA: TGTGCTAGCAGCTTAGACGGGAGTGCAGATACGCAGTATTTT; CDR3: CASSLDGSADTQYF
J: TRBJ2-5; V: TRBV6-6; size: -; D: -; DNA: TGTGCCAGCAGTTCTGCAACCGGCAACCTAGATGAGACCCAGTACTTC; CDR3: CASSSATGNLDETQYF
J: TRBJ2-5; V: TRBV5-8; size: -; D: -; DNA: TGTGCCAGCAGCCCCTCTGGAAGGGGCGGGAATCAAGAGACCCAGTACTTC; CDR3: CASSPSGRGGNQETQYF
J: TRBJ1-2; V: TRBV5-5; size: -; D: -; DNA: TGTGCCAGCAGCTTCAGTGTAGGGTTGGGGGATGGCTACACCTTC; CDR3: CASSFSVGLGDGYTF
J: TRBJ1-1; V: TRBV9; size: -; D: -; DNA: TGTGCCAGCAGCTCTTCTCGACCGGGACAACTATTACGTGGGAACACTGAAGCTTTCTTT; CDR3: CASSSSRPGQLLRGNTEAFF
J: TRBJ1-2; V: TRBV14; size: -; D: -; DNA: TGTGCCAGCAGCCAAGAACGGGGCTTTGGCGGTGGCTACACCTTC; CDR3: CASSQERGFGGGYTF
J: TRBJ2-3; V: TRBV5-1; size: once; D: TRBD2; DNA: TGCGCCAGCAGCTTACAACCCAGCGGGGGCATTCCCACAGATACGCAGTATTTT; CDR3: CASSLQPSGGIPTDTQYF
J: TRBJ2-5; V: TRBV7-8; size: -; D: -; DNA: TGTGCCAGCAGCTTAGGGGGGGGCCTTTTCGAGACCCAGTACTTC; CDR3: CASSLGGGLFETQYF
J: TRBJ1-1; V: TRBV10-3; size: -; D: -; DNA: TGTGCCATCAGTGAAAGGATATTGCTTTCCGAAGCTTTCTTT; CDR3: CAISERILLSEAFF
J: TRBJ2-5; V: TRBV7-6; size: -; D: -; DNA: TGTGCCAGCAGCCCCGCCTTGGCTCAAGAGACCCAGTACTTC; CDR3: CASSPALAQETQYF
J: TRBJ2-1; V: TRBV28; size: -; D: TRBD2; DNA: TGTGCCGGCGGGACTAGTTTCCATGAGCAGTTCTTC; CDR3: CAGGTSFHEQFF
J: TRBJ1-4; V: TRBV6-1; size: -; D: -; DNA: TGTGCCAGCAGTCAAGAAAGATCGGCAACTAATGAAAAACTGTTTTTT; CDR3: CASSQERSATNEKLFF
J: TRBJ2-2; V: TRBV2; size: -; D: -; DNA: TGTGCCAGCAGTTTTGCCGGGGAGCTGTTTTTT; CDR3: CASSFAGELFF
J: TRBJ2-2; V: TRBV13; size: -; D: TRBD2; DNA: TGTGCCAGCAGCTTATGGGGGACTAGCGCGAACACCGGGGAGCTGTTTTTT; CDR3: CASSLWGTSANTGELFF
J: TRBJ1-5; V: TRBV6-1; size: -; D: TRBD1; DNA: TGTGCCAGCAGTAGAGGGGGCCAGCCCCAGCATTTT; CDR3: CASSRGGQPQHF
J: TRBJ2-1; V: TRBV7-8; size: -; D: TRBD2; DNA: TGTGCCAGCAGCGGACTAGCCCTTGAGCAGTTCTTC; CDR3: CASSGLALEQFF
J: TRBJ1-2; V: TRBV19; size: -; D: -; DNA: TGTGCCAGTAGTGTGACCAGTCTCTATGGCTACACCTTC; CDR3: CASSVTSLYGYTF
J: TRBJ1-2; V: TRBV19; size: -; D: TRBD1; DNA: TGTGCCAGTAGCCGACAGGGGGGACGCTATGGCTACACCTTC; CDR3: CASSRQGGRYGYTF
J: TRBJ2-7; V: TRBV5-1; size: -; D: -; DNA: TGCGCCAGCAGCTTGGAGACAGGACCCTACGAGCAGTACTTC; CDR3: CASSLETGPYEQYF